The TCR beta chain under discussion was sequenced for a study of CD8 T cells in ankylosing spondylitis. Whole-study findings and limits: Significantly higher representation of disease-linked clones was reported for matched ankylosing spondylitis synovial fluid. In the blood and synovial fluid of reactive arthritis, some motif variants had been previously reported.

Per germline, CDR1 MNHNS and CDR2 SASEGT. This CDR3 is 18 amino acids long. The trim removed 6 bases at V and 0 bases at J, leaving 14 bases unmatched. This clonotype was observed many times. The antigen is undetermined. TCRdb independently ran MiXCR on the 5' RACE reads; one entry per CDR3 protein. This sample has about 160,000 distinct CDR3 sequences, with 15% to 20% found just once. This chain connects TRBV6-1 to TRBJ2-7, with 10 bases fitting TRBD2. Source material: blood, either unsorted or a sorted T cell fraction (not recorded which). This TCR was sampled from a male donor with ankylosing spondylitis or in good health (not recorded which). For the CDR3, the DNA is TGTGCCAGCAGAAAAAGGGGACTAGCGTCTGTATTCTCCTACGAGCAGTACTTC. This gives the protein CASRKRGLASVFSYEQYF.